This TCR beta chain was retrieved from a study of shared clonotypes between healthy human individuals. About the research overall: CD8 memory received one plate per donor, CD8 naive two, CD4 memory three and CD4 naive three.

This clone is medium-sized within its sample. What it binds is not known. Germline assignment: CDR1 MDHEN and CDR2 SYDVKM. CDR3 length: 17 amino acids. The V gene lost 2 bases and the J gene lost 0 bases, with 16 bases spanning the gap. General observations from the study: Rarefaction exposed incomplete sorted-subset sequencing despite large depth.

In the study's own analysis: For the immunoSEQ data, sequences were junction-only without quality scores, so filtering differed. Generated by immunoSEQ multiplex PCR, the TCRdb table keeps only in-frame clones and is missing some. V and J calls and clone size come straight from that table; D and trimming were deduced from the DNA. The repertoire holds fewer than 400,000 clones, with under 80% as singletons. This receptor was taken from a man under 40 in good health. Sequencing was done on a sample of memory CD4+ T cells sorted from blood. Subset defined: CD45RA-negative fraction. The chain combines TRBV28 with TRBJ1-2; D is undetermined. The CDR3 loop reads CASSLRRLLRTNYGYTF. As DNA, the CDR3 is TGTGCCAGCAGTTTAAGAAGACTCCTAAGAACTAACTATGGCTACACCTTC.